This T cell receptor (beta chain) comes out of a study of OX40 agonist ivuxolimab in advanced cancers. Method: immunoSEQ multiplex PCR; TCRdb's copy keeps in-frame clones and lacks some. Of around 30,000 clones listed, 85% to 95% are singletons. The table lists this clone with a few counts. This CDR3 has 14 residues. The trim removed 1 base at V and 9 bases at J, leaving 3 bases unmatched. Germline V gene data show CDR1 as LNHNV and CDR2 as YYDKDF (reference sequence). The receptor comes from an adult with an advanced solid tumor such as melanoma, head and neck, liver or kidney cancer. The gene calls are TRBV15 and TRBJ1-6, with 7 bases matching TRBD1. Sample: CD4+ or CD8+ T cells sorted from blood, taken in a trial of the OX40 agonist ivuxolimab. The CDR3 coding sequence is TGTGCCACCAGCAGAGGACAGGGTGGTTCACCCCTCCACTTT. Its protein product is CATSRGQGGSPLHF. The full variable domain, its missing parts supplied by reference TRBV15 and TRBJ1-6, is DAMVIQNPRYQVTQFGKPVTLSCSQTLNHNVMYWYQQKSSQAPKLLFHYYDKDFNNEADTPDNFQSRRPNTSFCFLDIRSPGLGDTAMYLCATSRGQGGSPLHFGNGTRLTVT.